Listed here are 5 T cell receptor beta chains from one sample, sequenced in a study of blood T cell repertoires in COVID-19. Using immunoSEQ multiplex PCR, the repertoire was profiled, and TCRdb retains in-frame clones only, with some absent. Here the sample spans about 210,000 clones, over 80% being singletons. The specimen was PBMCs or T cells enriched from blood (not recorded which). The receptors derive from a man aged 18 to 30 with acute COVID-19.

The J gene is TRBJ1-2, the V gene TRBV9; 7 bases line up with TRBD1. This CDR3 is built from 16 residues. The J segment lost 3 bases and the V segment lost 4 bases, leaving 12 bases of the junction unmatched. Germline V lookup: CDR1 SGDLS, CDR2 YYNGEE. CDR3 region: CASSSYRDREYYGYTF. The CDR3 region has the DNA TGTGCCAGCAGCAGCTACCGGGACAGAGAGTACTATGGCTACACCTTC.

The chain combines TRBV3-1 (or the pseudogene TRBV3-2) with TRBJ1-1; D remains unclear. With 4 bases removed from V and 7 bases from J, the gap between germline ends came to 13 bases. This CDR3 region has 13 residues. Germline-derived CDR1 and CDR2 are LGHDT and YNNKEL (reference sequence). The CDR3: CASSPPAGYEAFF. As DNA, the CDR3 is TGTGCCAGCAGCCCCCCCGCGGGATATGAAGCTTTCTTT.

The chain employs TRBV6-5 and TRBJ1-1; a possible D gene is TRBD1 (5 bases). The CDR3 length is 14 residues. V gave up 6 bases and J gave up 0 bases, with 11 bases separating them. Germline V CDR1 and CDR2: MNHEY, SVGAGI. The CDR3 DNA sequence: TGTGCCAGCAGATCAGGGTTCATGAACACTGAAGCTTTCTTT. It translates to CASRSGFMNTEAFF.

V and J are TRBV4-3 and TRBJ2-1; D is perhaps TRBD2 (6 bases). This CDR3 is built from 16 residues. Trimming shortened V by 0 bases and J by 5 bases, and 14 bases separated the two germline ends. Germline loops: CDR1 LGHNA, CDR2 YSLEER. CDR3 in amino acids: CASSQDFGGPHNEQFF. The CDR3 nucleotides are TGCGCCAGCAGCCAAGATTTCGGAGGGCCGCACAATGAGCAGTTCTTC.

There are a few counts of this clone. V and J are TRBV6-4 and TRBJ2-3; 7 bases agree with TRBD2. The CDR3 has 15 residues. The germline V gene has CDR1 MRHNA and CDR2 SNTAGT. J gave up 0 bases and V 5 bases, and 5 bases lay outside the gene matches. In nucleotides, the CDR3 is TGTGCCAGCAGTCAATTAGCGGGCAGCACAGATACGCAGTATTTT. Amino acids: CASSQLAGSTDTQYF.